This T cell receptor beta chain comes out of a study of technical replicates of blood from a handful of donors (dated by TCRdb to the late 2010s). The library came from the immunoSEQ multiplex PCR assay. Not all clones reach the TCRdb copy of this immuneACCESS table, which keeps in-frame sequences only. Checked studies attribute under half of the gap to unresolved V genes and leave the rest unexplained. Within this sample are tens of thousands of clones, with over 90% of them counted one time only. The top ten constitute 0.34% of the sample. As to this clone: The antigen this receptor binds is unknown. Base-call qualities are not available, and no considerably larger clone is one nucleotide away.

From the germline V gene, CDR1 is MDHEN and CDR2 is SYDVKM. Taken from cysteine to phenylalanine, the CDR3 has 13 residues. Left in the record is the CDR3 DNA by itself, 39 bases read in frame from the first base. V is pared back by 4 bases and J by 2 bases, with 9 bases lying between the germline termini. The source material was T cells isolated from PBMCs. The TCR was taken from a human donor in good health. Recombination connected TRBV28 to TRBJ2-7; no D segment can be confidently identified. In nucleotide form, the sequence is TGTGCCAGCAGTTCCCCTCTTCCCTACGAGCAGTACTTC. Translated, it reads CASSSPLPYEQYF.